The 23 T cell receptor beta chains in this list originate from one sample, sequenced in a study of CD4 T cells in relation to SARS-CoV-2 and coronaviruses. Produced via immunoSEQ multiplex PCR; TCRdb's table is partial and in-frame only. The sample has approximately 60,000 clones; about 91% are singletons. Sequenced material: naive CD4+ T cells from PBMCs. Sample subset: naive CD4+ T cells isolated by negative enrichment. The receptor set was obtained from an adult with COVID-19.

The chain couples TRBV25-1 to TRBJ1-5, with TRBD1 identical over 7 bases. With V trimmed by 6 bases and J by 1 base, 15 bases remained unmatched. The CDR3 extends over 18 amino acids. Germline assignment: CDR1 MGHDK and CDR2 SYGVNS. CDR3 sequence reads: CASSHHDIDRVSNQPQHF. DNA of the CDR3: TGTGCCAGCAGCCACCATGACATCGACAGGGTCAGCAATCAGCCCCAGCATTTT.

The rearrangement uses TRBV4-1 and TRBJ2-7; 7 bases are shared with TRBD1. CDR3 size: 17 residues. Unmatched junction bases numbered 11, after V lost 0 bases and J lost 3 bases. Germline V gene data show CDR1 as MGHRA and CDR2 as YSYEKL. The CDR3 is CASSQEVTFGTVYEQYF. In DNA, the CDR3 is TGCGCCAGCAGCCAAGAGGTTACTTTTGGGACAGTCTACGAGCAGTACTTC.

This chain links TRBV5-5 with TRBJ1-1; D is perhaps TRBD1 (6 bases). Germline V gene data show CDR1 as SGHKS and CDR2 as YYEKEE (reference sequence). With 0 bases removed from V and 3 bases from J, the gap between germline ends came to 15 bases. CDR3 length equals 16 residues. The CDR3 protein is CASSLAGGALDTEAFF. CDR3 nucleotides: TGTGCCAGCAGCTTGGCCGGGGGGGCTTTGGACACTGAAGCTTTCTTT.

The CDR3 is CASSDNSWDSPRYEQYF. The CDR3 coding sequence is TGTGCCAGCAGCGATAACTCCTGGGACAGCCCCCGCTACGAGCAGTACTTC. The chain combines TRBV14 with TRBJ2-7; 7 positions match TRBD1. CDR1 is SGHDN, CDR2 FVKESK, per germline. This CDR3 comprises 17 residues. The V and J ends lost 5 bases and 3 bases, in that order; junction bases with no gene match: 16.

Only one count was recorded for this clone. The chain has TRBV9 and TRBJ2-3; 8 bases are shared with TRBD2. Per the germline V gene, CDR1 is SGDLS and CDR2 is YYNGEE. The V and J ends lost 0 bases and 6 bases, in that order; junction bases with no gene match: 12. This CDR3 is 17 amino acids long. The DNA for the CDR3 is TGTGCCAGCAGCGTAGAGGGTCAACTAGCGGCGTGGGATACGCAGTATTTT. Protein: CASSVEGQLAAWDTQYF.

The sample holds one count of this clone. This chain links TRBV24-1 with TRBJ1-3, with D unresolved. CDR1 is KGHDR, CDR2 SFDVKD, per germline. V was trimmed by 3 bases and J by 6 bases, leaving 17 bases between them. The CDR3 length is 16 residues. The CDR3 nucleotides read TGTGCCACCAGTGATGCAAGCGGTGGAGTGGCAAACACCATATATTTT. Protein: CATSDASGGVANTIYF.

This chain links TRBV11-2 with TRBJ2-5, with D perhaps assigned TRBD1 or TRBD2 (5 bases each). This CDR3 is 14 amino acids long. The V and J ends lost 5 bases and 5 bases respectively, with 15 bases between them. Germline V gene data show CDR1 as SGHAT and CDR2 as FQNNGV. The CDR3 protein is CASSPQYGAETQYF. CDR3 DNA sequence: TGTGCCAGCAGCCCTCAGTACGGGGCGGAGACCCAGTACTTC.

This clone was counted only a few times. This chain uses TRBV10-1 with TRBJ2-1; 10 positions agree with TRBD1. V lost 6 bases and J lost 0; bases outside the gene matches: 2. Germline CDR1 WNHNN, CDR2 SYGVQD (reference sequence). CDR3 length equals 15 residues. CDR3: CASRGTGVSYNEQFF. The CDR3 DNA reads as TGCGCCAGCAGGGGGACAGGGGTCTCCTACAATGAGCAGTTCTTC.

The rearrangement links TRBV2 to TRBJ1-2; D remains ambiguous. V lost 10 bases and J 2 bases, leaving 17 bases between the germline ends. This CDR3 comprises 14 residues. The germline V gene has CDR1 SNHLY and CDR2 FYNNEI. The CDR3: CATTLQGHNYGYTF. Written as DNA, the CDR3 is TGTGCCACCACCTTACAAGGGCACAACTATGGCTACACCTTC.

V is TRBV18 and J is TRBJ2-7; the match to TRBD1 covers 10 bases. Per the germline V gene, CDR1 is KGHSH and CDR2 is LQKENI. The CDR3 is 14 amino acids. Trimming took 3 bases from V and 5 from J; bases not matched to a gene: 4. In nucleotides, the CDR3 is TGTGCCAGCTCACCCTGGACAGGGGGTAACGAGCAGTACTTC. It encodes CASSPWTGGNEQYF.

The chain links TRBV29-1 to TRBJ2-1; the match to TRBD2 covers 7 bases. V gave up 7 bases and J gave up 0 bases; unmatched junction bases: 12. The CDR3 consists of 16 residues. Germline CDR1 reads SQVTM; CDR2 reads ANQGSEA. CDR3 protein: CSALSGGGSSYNEQFF. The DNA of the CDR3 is TGCAGCGCCCTCTCTGGCGGGGGTAGCTCCTACAATGAGCAGTTCTTC.

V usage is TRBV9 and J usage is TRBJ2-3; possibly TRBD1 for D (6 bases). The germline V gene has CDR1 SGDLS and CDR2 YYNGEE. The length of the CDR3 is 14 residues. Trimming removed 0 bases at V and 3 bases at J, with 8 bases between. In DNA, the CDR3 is TGTGCCAGCAGCGTAGTCGGGACAACAGATACGCAGTATTTT. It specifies CASSVVGTTDTQYF.

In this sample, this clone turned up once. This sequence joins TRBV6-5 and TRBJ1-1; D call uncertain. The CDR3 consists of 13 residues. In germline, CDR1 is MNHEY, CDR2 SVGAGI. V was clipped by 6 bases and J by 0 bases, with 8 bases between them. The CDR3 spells CASRRFLNTEAFF. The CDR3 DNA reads TGTGCCAGCAGGAGATTCCTGAACACTGAAGCTTTCTTT.

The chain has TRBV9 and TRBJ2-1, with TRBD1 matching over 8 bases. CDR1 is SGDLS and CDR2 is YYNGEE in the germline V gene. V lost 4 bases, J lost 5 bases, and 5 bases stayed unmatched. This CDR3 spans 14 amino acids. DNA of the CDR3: TGTGCCAGCAGCTTTCGGACAGGGAACAATGAGCAGTTCTTC. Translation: CASSFRTGNNEQFF.

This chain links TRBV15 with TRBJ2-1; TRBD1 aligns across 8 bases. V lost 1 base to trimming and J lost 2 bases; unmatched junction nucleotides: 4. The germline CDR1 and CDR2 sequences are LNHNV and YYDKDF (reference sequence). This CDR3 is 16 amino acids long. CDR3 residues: CATSRGGQATYNEQFF. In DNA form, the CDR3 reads TGTGCCACCAGCAGAGGGGGACAGGCGACCTACAATGAGCAGTTCTTC.

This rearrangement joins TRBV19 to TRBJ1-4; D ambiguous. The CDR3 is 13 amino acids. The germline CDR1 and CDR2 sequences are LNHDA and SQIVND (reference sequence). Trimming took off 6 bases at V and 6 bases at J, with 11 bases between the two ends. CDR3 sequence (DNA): TGTGCCAGTAGCCCTGACATAGATGAAAAACTGTTTTTT. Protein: CASSPDIDEKLFF.

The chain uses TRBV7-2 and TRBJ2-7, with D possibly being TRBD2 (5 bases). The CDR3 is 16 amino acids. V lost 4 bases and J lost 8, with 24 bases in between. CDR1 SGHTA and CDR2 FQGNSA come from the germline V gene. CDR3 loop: CASSYVGVNPATKQYF. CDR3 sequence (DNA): TGTGCCAGCAGCTACGTGGGAGTCAACCCAGCTACGAAGCAGTACTTC.

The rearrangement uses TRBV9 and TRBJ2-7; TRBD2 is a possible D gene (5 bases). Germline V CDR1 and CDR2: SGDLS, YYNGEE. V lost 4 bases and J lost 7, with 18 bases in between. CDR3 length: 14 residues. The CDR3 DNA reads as TGTGCCAGCAGCTCCGGACTGAACCCTAGTGAGCAGTACTTC. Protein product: CASSSGLNPSEQYF.

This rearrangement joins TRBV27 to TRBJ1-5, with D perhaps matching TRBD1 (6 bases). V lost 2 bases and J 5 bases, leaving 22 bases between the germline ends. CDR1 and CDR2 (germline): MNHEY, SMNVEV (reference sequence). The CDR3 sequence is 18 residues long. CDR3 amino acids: CASSLQSSRGGRDQPQHF. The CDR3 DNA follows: TGTGCCAGCAGTTTACAATCGAGTCGGGGGGGCCGGGATCAGCCCCAGCATTTT.

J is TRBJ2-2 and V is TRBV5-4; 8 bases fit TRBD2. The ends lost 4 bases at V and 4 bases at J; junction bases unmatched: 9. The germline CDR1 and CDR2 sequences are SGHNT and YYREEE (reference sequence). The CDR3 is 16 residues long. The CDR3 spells CASSPPSGSPTGELFF. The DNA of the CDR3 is TGTGCCAGCAGCCCGCCCAGCGGGAGTCCCACCGGGGAGCTGTTTTTT.

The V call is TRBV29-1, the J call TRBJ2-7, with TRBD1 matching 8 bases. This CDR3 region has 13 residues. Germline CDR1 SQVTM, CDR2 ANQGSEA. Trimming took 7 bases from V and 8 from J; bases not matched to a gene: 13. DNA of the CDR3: TGCAGCGCCCAAGCGGACAGGGATTCGCAGCAGTACTTC. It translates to CSAQADRDSQQYF.

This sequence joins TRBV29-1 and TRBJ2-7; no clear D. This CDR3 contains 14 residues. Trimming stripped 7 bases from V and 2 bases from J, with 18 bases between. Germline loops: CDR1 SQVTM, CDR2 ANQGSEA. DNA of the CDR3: TGCAGCGCATTGAATAGGCAGCCTCCCTACGAGCAGTACTTC. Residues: CSALNRQPPYEQYF.

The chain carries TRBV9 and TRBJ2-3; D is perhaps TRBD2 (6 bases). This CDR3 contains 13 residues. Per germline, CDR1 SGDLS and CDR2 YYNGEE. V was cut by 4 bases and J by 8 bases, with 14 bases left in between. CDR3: CASSTGLSGTQYF. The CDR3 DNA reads TGTGCCAGCAGCACGGGACTTTCGGGTACGCAGTATTTT.